This entry is about one TCR beta chain. Its antigen is still unknown. The source of the sample is a study of T cell responses to AZD1222 COVID-19 vaccine. Study-level points and caveats: Researchers took repertoire samples only after the peak T cell response had come.

Profiling relied on immunoSEQ multiplex PCR, and the TCRdb table lists in-frame clones only, not all of them. Counted here are fewer than 55,000 clones, 70% to 85% occurring once; the ten biggest clones make up roughly 20%. CDR1 is SGHNT and CDR2 is YYREEE in the germline V gene (reference sequence). The CDR3 consists of 16 residues. V trimming: 4 bases; J trimming: 6 bases; junction bases outside the gene matches: 13. The gene calls are TRBV5-4 and TRBJ2-1, with 7 bases matching TRBD2. The specimen comprised peripheral blood, sampled on day 0 of MenACWY control vaccination. The sequence came from an adult in good health. CDR3 in amino acids: CASSLRAGLSGNEQFF. DNA of the CDR3: TGTGCCAGCAGCCTCCGAGCGGGACTGTCGGGCAATGAGCAGTTCTTC. The complete variable domain, with remaining parts taken from reference TRBV5-4 and TRBJ2-1, reads ETGVTQSPTHLIKTRGQQVTLRCSSQSGHNTVSWYQQALGQGPQFIFQYYREEENGRGNFPPRFSGLQFPNYSSELNVNALELDDSALYLCASSLRAGLSGNEQFFGPGTRLTVL.